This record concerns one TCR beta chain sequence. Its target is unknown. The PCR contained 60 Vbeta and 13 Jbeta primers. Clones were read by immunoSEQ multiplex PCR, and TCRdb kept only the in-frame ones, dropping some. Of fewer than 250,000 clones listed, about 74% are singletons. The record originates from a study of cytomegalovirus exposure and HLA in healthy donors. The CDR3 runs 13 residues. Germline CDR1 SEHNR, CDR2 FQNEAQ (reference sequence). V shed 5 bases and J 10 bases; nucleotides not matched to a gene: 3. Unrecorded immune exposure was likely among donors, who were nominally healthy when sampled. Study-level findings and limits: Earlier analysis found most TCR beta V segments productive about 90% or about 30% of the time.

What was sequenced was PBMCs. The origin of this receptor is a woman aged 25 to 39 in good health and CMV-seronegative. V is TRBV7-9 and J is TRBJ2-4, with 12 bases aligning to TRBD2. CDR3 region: CASSPGLAGIQYF. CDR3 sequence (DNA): TGTGCCAGCAGCCCCGGACTAGCGGGGATTCAGTACTTC.